The next 30 T cell receptor beta chains were all read from a single sample in a study of T-cell reconstitution after alpha-beta-depleted transplantation in children. The TCRbeta library incorporated unique molecular identifiers. TCRdb independently ran MiXCR on the PCR reads; one entry per CDR3 protein. The sample has about 70,000 distinct CDR3 sequences; under 13% are singletons. The sequences come from PBMCs, collected before TCRalphabeta/CD19-depleted stem cell transplant. The source of these receptors is a boy aged 10-17 years with acute myeloid leukemia, due to receive a stem cell transplant.

At least ten counts were recorded for this clonotype. This chain links TRBV4-3 with TRBJ2-7; 9 nucleotides agree with TRBD1. V dropped 0 bases and J dropped 5; count of bases not matched to a gene: 8. CDR1 is LGHNA and CDR2 is YSLEER in the germline V gene. The CDR3 loop spans 16 amino acids. CDR3 in amino acids: CASSQDVRTGVDEQYF. CDR3 in DNA: TGCGCCAGCAGCCAAGATGTCCGGACAGGGGTGGACGAGCAGTACTTC.

The sample holds many counts of this clonotype. The chain employs TRBV7-9 and TRBJ2-7; TRBD2 aligns across 7 bases. CDR1 and CDR2 from the germline V gene are SEHNR and FQNEAQ (reference sequence). V trimming: 5 bases; J trimming: 3 bases; junction bases outside the gene matches: 10. The CDR3 extends over 15 amino acids. The CDR3 bases are TGTGCCAGCAGCCCTAAAGCGGGACCCTTCTACGAGCAGTACTTC. Its translation is CASSPKAGPFYEQYF.

This clonotype was seen at least ten times. V and J are TRBV18 and TRBJ2-3; 7 positions match TRBD2. In germline, CDR1 is KGHSH, CDR2 LQKENI. The CDR3 contains 16 residues. The trim removed 3 bases at V and 4 bases at J, leaving 10 bases unmatched. The CDR3 region is CASSPKVSAGADTQYF. In nucleotides, the CDR3 is TGTGCCAGCTCACCGAAGGTCTCGGCGGGGGCAGATACGCAGTATTTT. Full variable domain (outside the CDR3, taken from reference TRBV18 and TRBJ2-3): NAGVMQNPRHLVRRRGQEARLRCSPMKGHSHVYWYRQLPEEGLKFMVYLQKENIIDESGMPKERFSAEFPKEGPSILRIQQVVRGDSAAYFCASSPKVSAGADTQYFGPGTRLTVL.

This clonotype was observed once. The V call is TRBV7-3, the J call TRBJ2-1; D may correspond to TRBD1 or TRBD2 (5 bases each). Trimming shortened V by 5 bases and J by 7 bases, and 18 bases separated the two germline ends. The V gene's germline CDR1 is SGHTA and CDR2 FQGTGA. The CDR3 totals 15 residues. CDR3 nucleotide sequence: TGTGCCAGCAGCCCCGGGGTAGGTTGGGGGAATGAGCAGTTCTTC. Translating gives CASSPGVGWGNEQFF.

A word on this clonotype: An end of the junction does not agree with germline; a read error may underlie this. The gene calls are TRBV29-1 and TRBJ2-1, with 10 bases fitting TRBD2. This CDR3 contains 14 residues. Germline-derived CDR1 and CDR2 are SQVTM and ANQGSEA. As DNA, the CDR3 is TGCAGCGCCCGAGCGGGAGGGCCATACAATGATCAGTTCTTC. Translating gives CSARAGGPYNDQFF.

Many counts were recorded for this clonotype. The chain combines TRBV20-1 with TRBJ2-3; D is unclear. Germline assignment: CDR1 DFQATT and CDR2 SNEGSKA (reference sequence). The CDR3 runs 10 residues. Deletions cut 6 bases from V and 11 bases from J, with 12 bases between. The CDR3 sequence is CSANGPEQYF. Here the CDR3 DNA reads TGCAGTGCCAACGGGCCTGAGCAGTATTTT.

In its sample, this clonotype was seen many times. The chain uses TRBV12-3 or TRBV12-4 and TRBJ2-3; 9 bases align to TRBD1. The V gene end was trimmed by 5 bases and the J gene end by 3 bases; junction bases not matched to a gene: 3. CDR3 length equals 14 residues. This CDR3 is CASSTGTGTDTQYF. DNA for the CDR3: TGTGCCAGCAGTACCGGGACAGGGACAGATACGCAGTATTTT.

The table lists this clonotype with many counts. The V gene is TRBV7-2, the J gene TRBJ2-1; D is unclear. The CDR3 covers 12 residues. Germline V gives CDR1 SGHTA, CDR2 FQGNSA. Trimming shortened V by 5 bases and J by 9 bases, and 11 bases separated the two germline ends. Here the CDR3 DNA reads TGTGCCAGCAGCCAGACGGGTGGTGAGCAGTTCTTC. Amino acids: CASSQTGGEQFF.

This clonotype was counted many times. The chain recombines TRBV9 with TRBJ2-5; possibly TRBD2 for D (5 bases). Germline V gene sequence: CDR1 SGDLS, CDR2 YYNGEE. The germline V and J ends were trimmed by 0 bases and 1 base, with 10 bases remaining between them. The CDR3 length is 15 residues. CDR3 DNA sequence: TGTGCCAGCAGCGTAGAAGCTAGCTTCCAAGAGACCCAGTACTTC. Its protein is CASSVEASFQETQYF.

This clonotype came up once. The rearrangement uses TRBV7-2 and TRBJ1-1, with a possible D match to TRBD1 (5 bases). CDR3 length: 15 residues. Germline CDR1 is SGHTA and CDR2 is FQGNSA. Trimming took off 5 bases at V and 1 base at J, with 14 bases between the two ends. In nucleotides, the CDR3 is TGTGCCAGCAGCCGAACCGGGACGGAGAACACTGAAGCTTTCTTT. Protein product: CASSRTGTENTEAFF.

This clonotype showed up many times. It is likely a read error, because the conserved phenylalanine at the end of the CDR3 is missing. The chain carries TRBV12-3 or TRBV12-4 and TRBJ1-3; a possible D gene is TRBD1 (6 bases). The V gene lost 11 bases and the J gene lost 3 bases, with 11 bases spanning the gap. The CDR3 is 12 residues long. The CDR3 sequence is CALRGDGNTIYI. In nucleotides, the CDR3 is TGTGCCCTCAGGGGAGATGGAAACACCATATATATT.

Only a few counts were recorded for this clonotype. This chain joins TRBV5-1 and TRBJ2-1; D unclear. The V and J ends lost 5 bases and 0 bases respectively, with 12 bases between them. The CDR3 covers 15 residues. Germline CDR1 is SGHRS and CDR2 is YFSETQ. The CDR3 DNA follows: TGCGCCAGCAGGGGAAGCCGGAGCTCCTACAATGAGCAGTTCTTC. It is translated as CASRGSRSSYNEQFF.

In this sample, this clonotype turned up many times. This chain joins TRBV5-1 and TRBJ2-7; D gene ambiguous. The CDR3 contains 13 residues. Germline CDR1 SGHRS, CDR2 YFSETQ. Between the trimmed V and J ends, which lost 4 bases and 6 bases, there was a span of 14 bases. DNA of the CDR3: TGCGCCAGCAGCCTGCGAGGTACGGTCGAGCAGTACTTC. It codes for CASSLRGTVEQYF.

CDR3: CSVNWHEKLFF. The DNA for the CDR3 is TGCAGCGTTAATTGGCATGAAAAACTGTTTTTT. The gene calls are TRBV29-1 and TRBJ1-4; D is unresolved. The V gene's germline CDR1 is SQVTM and CDR2 ANQGSEA. Deletions cut 5 bases from V and 6 bases from J, with 7 bases between. The CDR3 totals 11 residues.

This clonotype was found many times. This chain connects TRBV6-5 to TRBJ1-4; 7 positions match TRBD1. In germline, CDR1 is MNHEY, CDR2 SVGAGI. Trimming cost V 2 bases and J 6 bases; bases outside gene matches: 3. The CDR3 is 14 amino acids. The CDR3 DNA reads as TGTGCCAGCAGTTACGGCACAGGGGATGAAAAACTGTTTTTT. It yields the protein CASSYGTGDEKLFF.

This clonotype occurred many times. The V call is TRBV20-1, the J call TRBJ1-5, with D perhaps matching TRBD1 (5 bases). CDR1 is DFQATT and CDR2 is SNEGSKA in the germline V gene (reference sequence). The CDR3 has 13 amino acids. Between the trimmed V and J ends, which lost 0 bases and 7 bases, there was a span of 10 bases. The chain's CDR3 is CSARDQGQQPQHF. The CDR3 DNA sequence: TGCAGTGCTAGAGATCAAGGACAACAGCCCCAGCATTTT.

The sample holds many counts of this clonotype. The chain employs TRBV9 and TRBJ1-4; 8 positions agree with TRBD1. The trim removed 5 bases at V and 6 bases at J, leaving 3 bases unmatched. Germline V CDR1 and CDR2: SGDLS, YYNGEE. The CDR3 sequence is 13 residues long. This CDR3 is CASRGQVDEKLFF. CDR3 sequence (DNA): TGTGCCAGCAGGGGACAGGTGGATGAAAAACTGTTTTTT.

There are many counts of this clonotype. The chain uses TRBV6-1 and TRBJ1-5, with TRBD1 matching 9 bases. The CDR3 is made up of 16 amino acids. The germline CDR1 and CDR2 sequences are MNHNS and SASEGT. Losses at the gene ends were 6 bases for V and 0 bases for J; bases not matched to a gene: 6. The CDR3: CASRETGGYSNQPQHF. The CDR3 region has the DNA TGTGCCAGCAGGGAAACAGGGGGCTATAGCAATCAGCCCCAGCATTTT.

The V and J genes are TRBV6-1 and TRBJ2-2, with 8 positions matching TRBD2. There are 19 residues in the CDR3. V lost 6 bases to trimming and J lost 0 bases; unmatched junction nucleotides: 15. Germline V lookup: CDR1 MNHNS, CDR2 SASEGT. CDR3 DNA sequence: TGTGCCAGCAGCCCCACGGTTGTAATAGCGGGGACGAACACCGGGGAGCTGTTTTTT. Protein sequence: CASSPTVVIAGTNTGELFF.

This clonotype was counted many times. A read error may account for a junction end that differs from germline. The CDR3 sequence is CSARDSRGAEAFF. The CDR3, as DNA: TGCAGTGCTCGAGACAGCCGAGGGGCTGAAGCTTTCTTT. The chain links TRBV20-1 to TRBJ1-1; a weak D match, TRBD1 (5 bases). Germline CDR1 and CDR2: DFQATT and SNEGSKA (reference sequence). There are 13 residues in the CDR3.

This clonotype was found many times. The rearrangement uses TRBV20-1 and TRBJ2-7; 8 nucleotides agree with TRBD2. After removal of 8 bases from V and 6 bases from J, the junction contained 9 bases not matched to a gene. The CDR3 has 12 amino acids. Germline V gene sequence: CDR1 DFQATT, CDR2 SNEGSKA (reference sequence). The CDR3 DNA is TGCAGTCCTCTAGCGGGCCCCCTCGAGCAGTACTTC. This codes for CSPLAGPLEQYF.

The chain carries TRBV5-6 and TRBJ1-2, with TRBD1 identical over 7 bases. CDR1 and CDR2 (germline): SGHDT, YYEEEE. CDR3 length equals 13 residues. V lost 10 bases to trimming and J lost 4 bases; unmatched junction nucleotides: 10. The DNA for the CDR3 is TGTGCCTTTAAACGACAGGGATCCTATGGCTACACCTTC. Its protein is CAFKRQGSYGYTF.

The table lists this clonotype with many counts. This sequence joins TRBV7-2 and TRBJ2-7, with 8 nucleotides matching TRBD1. The J segment lost 1 base and the V segment lost 0 bases, leaving 14 bases of the junction unmatched. The germline gives CDR1 SGHTA, CDR2 FQGNSA. There are 19 residues in the CDR3. The CDR3 region has the DNA TGTGCCAGCAGCTTAGCATTTTCTCTCCGGGACAGGCCTTCCTACGAGCAGTACTTC. It translates to CASSLAFSLRDRPSYEQYF.

This clonotype was seen only a few times. The V gene is TRBV20-1, the J gene TRBJ2-1; D remains unclear. Trimming stripped 3 bases from V and 9 bases from J, with 12 bases between. The CDR3 has 12 residues. Germline loops: CDR1 DFQATT, CDR2 SNEGSKA (reference sequence). The CDR3 reads CSARISSVEQFF. The CDR3 DNA sequence: TGCAGTGCTAGGATTTCAAGTGTTGAGCAGTTCTTC.

This clonotype was detected a few times. The chain carries TRBV6-2 or TRBV6-3 and TRBJ2-4, with D perhaps TRBD1 (5 bases). This CDR3 is built from 13 residues. CDR1 MNHEY and CDR2 SVGEGT come from the germline V gene. Trimming took off 6 bases at V and 4 bases at J, with 10 bases between the two ends. For the CDR3, the DNA is TGTGCCAGCAGCCCCGGACAAAAAAACATTCAGTACTTC. This sequence encodes CASSPGQKNIQYF.

In this sample, this clonotype turned up many times. The rearrangement links TRBV4-1 to TRBJ2-5; D might be TRBD2 (6 bases). The CDR3 runs 13 residues. From germline, CDR1 is MGHRA and CDR2 YSYEKL. The V end lost 4 bases, the J end lost 5 bases, and 11 bases lay between the germline ends. CDR3 residues: CASSLRDLETQYF. DNA for the CDR3: TGCGCCAGCAGCCTCCGGGACTTGGAGACCCAGTACTTC.

This clonotype appeared a few times. The J gene is TRBJ1-2, the V gene TRBV12-3 or TRBV12-4; 10 nucleotides agree with TRBD1. J lost 1 base, V lost 5 bases, and 4 bases had no gene match. The CDR3 is 15 residues long. Written as DNA, the CDR3 is TGTGCCAGCAGTCTCGGGACAGGGGTTAACTATGGCTACACCTTC. Translated, it gives CASSLGTGVNYGYTF.

The CDR3 loop reads CASGSSGQIEAFF. As DNA, the CDR3 is TGCGCCTCGGGGTCCAGTGGACAGATTGAAGCTTTCTTT. The rearrangement links TRBV10-1 to TRBJ1-1, with D tentatively TRBD1 (6 bases). The germline V gene has CDR1 WNHNN and CDR2 SYGVQD (reference sequence). The CDR3 consists of 13 residues. V lost 11 bases, J lost 7 bases, and 20 bases lay in between.

With regard to this clonotype: A clone one base away is much larger, so this may be a read error. The chain employs TRBV5-1 and TRBJ2-7; D possibly corresponds to TRBD1 (5 bases). CDR1 is SGHRS, CDR2 YFSETQ, per germline. The CDR3 spans 15 residues. The CDR3 region is CASSSYQGNSYDQYF. Here the CDR3 DNA reads TGCGCCAGCAGCTCTTATCAGGGAAACTCCTACGATCAGTACTTC.

This clonotype was seen repeatedly, ten times or more. The chain is built from TRBV20-1 and TRBJ1-6, with 9 bases that match TRBD1. The CDR3 loop spans 11 amino acids. Unmatched junction bases numbered 6, after V lost 4 bases and J lost 17 bases. CDR1 DFQATT and CDR2 SNEGSKA come from the germline V gene (reference sequence). The CDR3 reads CSATGTGRVHF. As DNA, the CDR3 is TGCAGTGCTACCGGGACAGGGAGGGTCCACTTT.